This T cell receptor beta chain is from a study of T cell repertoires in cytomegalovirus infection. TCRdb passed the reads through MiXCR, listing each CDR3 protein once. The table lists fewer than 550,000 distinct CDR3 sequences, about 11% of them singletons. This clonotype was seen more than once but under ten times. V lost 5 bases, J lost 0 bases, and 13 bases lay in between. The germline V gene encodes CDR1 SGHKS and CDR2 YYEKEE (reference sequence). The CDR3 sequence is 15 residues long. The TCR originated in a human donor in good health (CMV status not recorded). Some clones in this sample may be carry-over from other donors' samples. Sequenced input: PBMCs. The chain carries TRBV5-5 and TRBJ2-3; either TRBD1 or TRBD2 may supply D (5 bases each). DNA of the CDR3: TGTGCCAGCAGGAGGGACCTCGGCAGCACAGATACGCAGTATTTT. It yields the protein CASRRDLGSTDTQYF. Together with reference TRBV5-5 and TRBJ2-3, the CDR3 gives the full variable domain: DAGVTQSPTHLIKTRGQQVTLRCSPISGHKSVSWYQQVLGQGPQFIFQYYEKEERGRGNFPDRFSARQFPNYSSELNVNALLLGDSALYLCASRRDLGSTDTQYFGPGTRLTVL.